This TCR beta chain came from a study of beta chain features in type 1 diabetes (dated by TCRdb to the late 2010s). About the full investigation: No differences in mean age, gender distribution, total cell number or subset yield were found between patients and healthy donors. Across all samples, around 100 million sorted cells were examined, and cell number per subset correlated strongly with RNA yield. The study compared the TCRB repertoires of sorted circulating CD4+ T cell subsets in recently diagnosed type 1 diabetes patients with those in matched healthy donors. Naive and central memory subsets were obtained from all 30 or so donors, but regulatory and stem cell-like memory subsets were isolated from only 8 patients and roughly eight healthy donors. The paper as a whole reports these results and caveats: Fewer insertions and more nucleotide deletions at VDJ recombination sites were observed in patients with type 1 diabetes, implying thymic rearrangement abnormalities. Only small numbers of individuals were included in the HLA sub-analyses, which left unresolved whether HLA type had any influence on TCRB rearrangement. The naive, central memory and regulatory TCRB repertoires appeared to resemble one another more closely among patients than among healthy donors. Sequencing cDNA rather than genomic DNA could over-represent highly expressing activated cells, although activation and CD3 levels did not differ between groups. Type 1 diabetes patients showed a moderate but significant shortening of TCRB CDR3 length in all four CD4+ subsets. Shorter templates might be favored by PCR, yet because patient and control samples were amplified and corrected together, any such skew would affect both groups equally.

Each donor gave one peripheral blood draw, averaging approximately 110 mL, which was collected into heparinised tubes. Using a panel that included CD45RO, CCR7, CD25, CD127, CD95 and CD27, naive, central memory, regulatory and stem cell-like memory CD4+ T cells were sorted on a BD FACSAria II. A purity above 95% was achieved for all sorted populations. PBMCs were isolated right away by Lymphoprep density gradient centrifugation and were stained directly, without culture. To minimize batch effects, samples were stained and sorted in pairs, one healthy donor with one patient per experiment. This clone was detected only a few times. The target of this receptor is not known. Qualities for individual bases were not recorded, and no much larger clone is one base off. The High Capacity cDNA Reverse Transcription Kit was used to reverse transcribe all of the isolated RNA, meaning that expressed TCRB transcripts were what got sequenced. Deep immunoSEQ sequencing was applied to naive, central memory and regulatory T cell samples, giving an average of around 3.4 million total reads per sample. After sorted cells were lysed in RLT buffer, RNA was extracted with DNase-treated RNeasy Micro or Mini kits, with the choice depending on cell number. To prevent cross-contamination, each cell subset was processed individually, whereas patient and healthy donor samples were processed jointly. The immunoSEQ multiplex PCR was used to amplify TCRB sequences from cDNA, generating 87-bp fragments that spanned the CDR3 region. The amplicons were sequenced using the Illumina HiSeq platform. The paper's processing steps were these. PCR bias was computationally corrected using synthetic template baselines, reads within Hamming distance 2 were collapsed, and singletons that could not be merged were discarded. Reads were aligned against IMGT so that V, D and J genes, CDR3 length and insertions or deletions at six rearrangement sites could be assigned. Clonotype counts were normalized to sorted cell number within each subset before computing true diversity and Gini coefficients with the tcR R package. The overlap coefficient, calculated on TCRB nucleotide sequences, was used to measure repertoire sharing. The table was pulled from immuneACCESS by TCRdb, which kept in-frame rearrangements only. Such tables lose some clones; where checked, under half of the loss comes from unresolved V genes, and the rest has no known cause. V and J calls and clone size are given by that table; D and trimming were obtained from the DNA. In all, the sample holds just over 150,000 clones, and 8.5% to 14% of those were seen once. Roughly 1.9% of the sample is taken by the ten largest.

The sample consisted of central memory CD4+ T cells from blood. The sequence derives from a man between 18 and 29 years old in good health.

The DNA sequence reads TGCGCCAGCAGCTTGGGCCAGGGAGGTGGCTACACCTTC. The translation is CASSLGQGGGYTF. The V and J genes are TRBV5-1 and TRBJ1-2; TRBD1 is a weak D gene call, 5 bases matching. CDR1 SGHRS and CDR2 YFSETQ were looked up in the germline V gene. The CDR3, from cysteine to phenylalanine, totals 13 residues. The read is trimmed to its CDR3 DNA, 39 bases read in frame from base 1. The V and J ends are trimmed by 0 bases and 7 bases, leaving 10 bases between them.